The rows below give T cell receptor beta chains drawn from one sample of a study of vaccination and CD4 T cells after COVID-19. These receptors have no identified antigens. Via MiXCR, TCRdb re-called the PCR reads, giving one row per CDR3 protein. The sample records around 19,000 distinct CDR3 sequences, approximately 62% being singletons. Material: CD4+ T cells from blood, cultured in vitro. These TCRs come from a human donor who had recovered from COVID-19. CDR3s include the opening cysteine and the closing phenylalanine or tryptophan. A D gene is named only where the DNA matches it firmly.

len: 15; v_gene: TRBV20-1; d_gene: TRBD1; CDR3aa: CSARDSGTGNQPQHF
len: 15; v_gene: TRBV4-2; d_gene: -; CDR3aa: CASSQDLDRNYGYTF
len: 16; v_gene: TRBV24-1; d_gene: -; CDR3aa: CATRGARPSSYNEQFF
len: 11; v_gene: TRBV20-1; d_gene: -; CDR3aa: CSATAGETQYF
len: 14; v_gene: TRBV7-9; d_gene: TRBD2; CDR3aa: CASSYSGSRREQFF
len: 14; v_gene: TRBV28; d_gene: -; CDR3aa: CASSFGGPTDTQYF
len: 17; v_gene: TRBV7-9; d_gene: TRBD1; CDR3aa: CASSLGRDRGNNSPLHF
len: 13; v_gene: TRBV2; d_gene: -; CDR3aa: CASSARGPGEAFF
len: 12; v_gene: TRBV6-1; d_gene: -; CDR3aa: CASSPGNQPQHF
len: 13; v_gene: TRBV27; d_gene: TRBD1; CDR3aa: CASSPRDSYGYTF
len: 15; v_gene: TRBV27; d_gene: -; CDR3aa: CASSLRQDGNQPQHF
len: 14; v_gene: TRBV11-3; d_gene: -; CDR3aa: CASSLDHRSYGYTF
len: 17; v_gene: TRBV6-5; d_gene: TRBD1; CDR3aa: CASSSQPTGTGGYEQYF
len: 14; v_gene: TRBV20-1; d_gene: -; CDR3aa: CSAVPDRINTEAFF
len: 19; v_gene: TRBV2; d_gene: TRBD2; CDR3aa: CASSEGRLAGGLSYNEQFF
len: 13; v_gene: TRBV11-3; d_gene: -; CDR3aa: CASSRLVNTEAFF
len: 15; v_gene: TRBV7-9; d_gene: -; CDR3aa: CASSLGPASTDTQYF
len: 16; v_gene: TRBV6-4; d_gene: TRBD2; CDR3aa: CASSDKASGDGDTQYF
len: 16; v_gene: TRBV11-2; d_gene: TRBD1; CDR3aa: CASSLLNRGRIYEQYF
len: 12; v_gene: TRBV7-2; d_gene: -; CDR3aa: CASSLVQGSKYF
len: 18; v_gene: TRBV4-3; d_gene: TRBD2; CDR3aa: CASSQVGLAGGRGESQYF
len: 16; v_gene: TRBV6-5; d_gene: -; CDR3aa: CASSYVAAKMNTEAFF
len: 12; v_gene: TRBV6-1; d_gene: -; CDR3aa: CASNGDHSPLHF
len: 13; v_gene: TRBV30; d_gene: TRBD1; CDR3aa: CAWSSQGGTEAFF
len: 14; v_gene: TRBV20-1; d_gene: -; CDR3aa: CSARERGGNYGYTF
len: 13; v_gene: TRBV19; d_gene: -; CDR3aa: CASRGTPISPLHF
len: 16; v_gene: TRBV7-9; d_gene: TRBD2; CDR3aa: CASSLSAGGGYNEQFF
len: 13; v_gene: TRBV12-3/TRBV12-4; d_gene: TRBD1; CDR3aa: CASSWGQGTEAFF
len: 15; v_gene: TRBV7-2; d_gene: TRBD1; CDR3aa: CASSWTGEGGQPQHF
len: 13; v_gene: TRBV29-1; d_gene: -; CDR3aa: CSVTDSYNSPLHF
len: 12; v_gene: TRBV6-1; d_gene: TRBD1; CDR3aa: CAAQTGEDEQYF
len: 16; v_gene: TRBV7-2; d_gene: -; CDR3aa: CASSLDGGSRSETQYF
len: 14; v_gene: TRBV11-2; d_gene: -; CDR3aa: CASSLLESPGEAFF
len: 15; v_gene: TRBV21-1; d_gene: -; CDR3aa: CASSKGTSTYNEQFF
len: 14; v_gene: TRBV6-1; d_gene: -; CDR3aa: CASSAGGMNTEAFF
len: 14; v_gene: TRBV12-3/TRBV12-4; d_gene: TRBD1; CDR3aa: CASRRGLQNYGYTF
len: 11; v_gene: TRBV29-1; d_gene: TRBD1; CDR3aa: CSVGGQGGAFF
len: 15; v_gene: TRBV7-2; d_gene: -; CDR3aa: CASSLEAGADQPQHF
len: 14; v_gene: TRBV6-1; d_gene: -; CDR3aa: CASSRAAGNSPLHF
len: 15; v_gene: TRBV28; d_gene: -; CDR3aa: CASSLYRGAGEKLFF
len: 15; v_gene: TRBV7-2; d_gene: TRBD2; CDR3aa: CASSSFPGGNYEQYF
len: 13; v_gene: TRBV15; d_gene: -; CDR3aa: CATSVGGNQPQHF
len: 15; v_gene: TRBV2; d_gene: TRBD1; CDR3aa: CASSTGTGRIYGYTF
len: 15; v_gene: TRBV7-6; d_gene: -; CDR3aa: CASSRLQGGTGELFF
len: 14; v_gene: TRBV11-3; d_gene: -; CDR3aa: CASSTSGVKETQYF
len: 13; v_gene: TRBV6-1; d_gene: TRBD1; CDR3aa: CASRQGQGARAFF
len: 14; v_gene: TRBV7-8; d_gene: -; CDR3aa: CASSLGGGDQPQHF
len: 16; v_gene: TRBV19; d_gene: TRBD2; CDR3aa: CASSPQSGSSSYEQYF